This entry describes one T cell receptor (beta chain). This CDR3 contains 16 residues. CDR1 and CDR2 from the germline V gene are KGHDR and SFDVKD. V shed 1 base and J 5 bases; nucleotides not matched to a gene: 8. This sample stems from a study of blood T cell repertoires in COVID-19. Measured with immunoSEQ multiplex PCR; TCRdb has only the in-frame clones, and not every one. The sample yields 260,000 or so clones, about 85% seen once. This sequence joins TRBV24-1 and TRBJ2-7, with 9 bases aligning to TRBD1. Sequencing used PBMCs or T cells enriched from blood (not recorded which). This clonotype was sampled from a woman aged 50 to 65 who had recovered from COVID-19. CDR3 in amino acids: CATSDFPGTGIHEQYF. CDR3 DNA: TGTGCCACCAGTGATTTCCCCGGGACAGGGATACACGAGCAGTACTTC.